This T cell receptor (beta chain) is from a study of T-cell reconstitution after alpha-beta-depleted transplantation in children. Study conclusions and caveats: It was newly produced T cells that mostly accounted for T-cell counts and diversity one year after transplant. Where some patients showed high TCRbeta diversity at day 60, it came from recipient T cells and thymic progenitors that had survived.

Unique molecular identifiers were incorporated into the prepared TCRbeta library. TCRdb re-called the PCR reads through MiXCR, storing one row per CDR3 protein. The table lists 250,000 to 400,000 distinct CDR3 sequences, around 25% of them singletons. This clonotype appeared a few times. The antigen remains undetermined. There are 15 residues in the CDR3. V was pared by 0 bases and J by 0 bases, with 7 bases between. Looked up from germline, CDR1 is SGHRS and CDR2 is YFSETQ. Sample: PBMCs, mostly from graft donor cells, taken 180 days after TCRalphabeta/CD19-depleted stem cell transplant. The sequence was obtained from a male patient younger than 18 who had a stem cell transplant for acute lymphoblastic leukemia, so the T cells may come from the graft donor. V is TRBV5-1 and J is TRBJ1-3; no clear D. CDR3 sequence reads: CASSLDSTSGNTIYF. CDR3 sequence (DNA): TGCGCCAGCAGCTTGGACAGTACCTCTGGAAACACCATATATTTT.